This T cell receptor (beta chain) appears in the sequencing data of a study of blood T cell repertoires in COVID-19. Overall study context: Researchers got acute and convalescent COVID-19 samples from the United States, Italy and Spain.

The CDR3 totals 16 residues. In germline, CDR1 is KGHSH, CDR2 LQKENI. V lost 3 bases and J lost 5; bases outside the gene matches: 8. Repertoires were generated with immunoSEQ multiplex PCR, while TCRdb's copy carries only in-frame clones and drops some. The table has nearly 60,000 clones, nearly 90% seen once. The origin of this receptor is a man in his 60s with active COVID-19. J is TRBJ2-2 and V is TRBV18, with 8 bases fitting TRBD1. Material: peripheral blood. DNA of the CDR3: TGTGCCAGCTCACCTCCGAGACAGGGGTCGACCGGGGAGCTGTTTTTT. This sequence encodes CASSPPRQGSTGELFF.